A single sample is the source of the 3 T cell receptor beta chains below, sequenced in a study of OX40 agonist ivuxolimab in advanced cancers. The protocol was immunoSEQ multiplex PCR, while the TCRdb copy is restricted to in-frame clones and leaves out a portion. This table holds about 35,000 clones, more than 80% found once. Source: CD4+ or CD8+ T cells sorted from blood, taken in a trial of the OX40 agonist ivuxolimab. The receptors were sampled from an adult with an advanced solid tumor such as melanoma, head and neck, liver or kidney cancer.

The chain recombines TRBV30 with TRBJ1-2; 7 nucleotides match TRBD1. Trimming took 2 bases from V and 4 from J; bases not matched to a gene: 4. Germline CDR1 GTSNPN, CDR2 SVGIG (reference sequence). This CDR3 is built from 13 residues. CDR3 coding DNA: TGTGCCTGGAGTTTAGGGGGCCCCTATGGCTACACCTTC. Its protein product is CAWSLGGPYGYTF.

This clone was seen just once. The chain joins TRBV9 to TRBJ2-1; TRBD2 agrees at 13 bases. Germline CDR1 reads SGDLS; CDR2 reads YYNGEE. The CDR3 contains 16 residues. J was trimmed by 8 bases and V by 2 bases; bases with no gene match: 7. CDR3 sequence: CASSVPTSGGVYEQFF. The CDR3 DNA reads as TGTGCCAGCAGCGTCCCTACTAGCGGGGGGGTTTATGAGCAGTTCTTC.

This clone was found a few times. Within the sample, other DNA sequences also encode this same CDR3. The chain combines TRBV6-1 with TRBJ1-2; no definite D call. Germline loops: CDR1 MNHNS, CDR2 SASEGT. The CDR3 totals 15 residues. The V and J ends lost 1 base and 2 bases respectively, with 11 bases between them. The CDR3 DNA sequence: TGTGCCAGCAGTGAAGGTCTAGGGCCGAACTATGGCTACACCTTC. Its protein is CASSEGLGPNYGYTF.